The 23 T cell receptor beta chains presented below share a single source sample, sequenced in a study of T cells in Graves' hyperthyroidism and ophthalmopathy. Researchers took RNA transcripts and amplified the TCR beta CDR3 regions from them. The HTBI primer set served for first-round RT-PCR of the TCR CDR3. TCRdb ran MiXCR on the multiplex PCR reads and lists one entry per CDR3 protein. The sample contains under 130,000 distinct CDR3 sequences, roughly 47% of which appear only once. The sample consisted of blood. The origin of the receptors is a man aged 35-49 years with Graves' hyperthyroidism.

This clonotype was observed at least ten times. The V gene is TRBV9, the J gene TRBJ1-6, with a weak D call TRBD1 (6 bases). Trimming left V 2 bases short and J 4 bases short, with 10 bases between. In germline, CDR1 is SGDLS, CDR2 YYNGEE. The CDR3 consists of 15 residues. The CDR3 DNA is TGTGCCAGCAGCGTGCGGGGACAATATAATTCACCCCTCCACTTT. Its protein product is CASSVRGQYNSPLHF.

Remarks on this clonotype: A read error may account for a junction end that differs from germline. The chain has TRBV29-1 and TRBJ1-5; D unclear. CDR3 length: 17 amino acids. Germline V gives CDR1 SQVTM, CDR2 ANQGSEA. CDR3 residues: CSVEVAWPTYSYQPQHF. DNA for the CDR3: TGCAGCGTTGAAGTTGCGTGGCCTACGTATAGCTATCAGCCCCAGCATTTT.

This clonotype was detected ten times or more. V gene TRBV7-2 combines with J gene TRBJ2-1, with 8 bases aligning to TRBD2. With 6 bases clipped from V and 3 bases from J, the junction kept 10 bases outside the gene matches. CDR1 and CDR2 (germline): SGHTA, FQGNSA. The CDR3 extends over 16 amino acids. CDR3 sequence: CASRESGTRIYNEQFF. In nucleotides, the CDR3 is TGTGCCAGCAGGGAAAGCGGGACTAGAATCTACAATGAGCAGTTCTTC.

The chain links TRBV7-6 to TRBJ2-3; weak D call: TRBD1 (6 bases). V was shortened by 1 base and J by 0 bases, with 11 bases between the two germline ends. The CDR3 is 16 residues long. Germline lookup yields CDR1 SGHVS and CDR2 FNYEAQ. CDR3 sequence (DNA): TGTGCCAGCAGCTTAGGGACAGTAGCTAGCACAGATACGCAGTATTTT. This codes for CASSLGTVASTDTQYF. Full variable domain (missing parts from reference TRBV7-6 and TRBJ2-3): GAGVSQSPRYKVTKRGQDVALRCDPISGHVSLYWYRQALGQGPEFLTYFNYEAQQDKSGLPNDRFSAERPEGSISTLTIQRTEQRDSAMYRCASSLGTVASTDTQYFGPGTRLTVL.

This clonotype has at least ten counts. The J gene is TRBJ1-1, the V gene TRBV5-5; no definite D call. This CDR3 is 14 amino acids long. The germline V and J ends were trimmed by 0 bases and 0 bases, with 6 bases remaining between them. Germline V lookup: CDR1 SGHKS, CDR2 YYEKEE (reference sequence). The CDR3 protein is CASSLGVVNTEAFF. The CDR3 bases are TGTGCCAGCAGCTTGGGGGTCGTGAACACTGAAGCTTTCTTT.

Comments on this clonotype: The junction departs from germline at one end; a sequencing error may be responsible. V and J are TRBV27 and TRBJ2-5; 8 bases map to TRBD2. The germline CDR1 and CDR2 sequences are MNHEY and SMNVEV (reference sequence). The length of the CDR3 is 16 residues. The CDR3 DNA is TGTGCCGGCAGTCCTAACGGGGGGACTAGGCAAGAGACCCAGTACTTC. Protein product: CAGSPNGGTRQETQYF.

At least ten counts were recorded for this clonotype. The CDR3 region has the DNA TGTGCCAGCAGCGGGCCTAGCGAAGCCCCCTACGAGCAGTACTTC. Protein product: CASSGPSEAPYEQYF. The rearrangement joins TRBV9 to TRBJ2-7, with a tentative D call TRBD2 (6 bases). With 3 bases removed from V and 2 bases from J, the gap between germline ends came to 15 bases. Germline CDR1 is SGDLS and CDR2 is YYNGEE. The CDR3 length is 15 residues.

The V gene is TRBV10-3, the J gene TRBJ1-3; D is uncertain. Between the trimmed V and J ends, which lost 6 bases and 7 bases, there was a span of 10 bases. CDR3 length: 12 amino acids. Germline assignment: CDR1 ENHRY and CDR2 SYGVKD. The CDR3 here is CAISPDKNTIYF. DNA of the CDR3: TGTGCCATCAGCCCCGACAAGAACACCATATATTTT.

Remarks on this clonotype: Its ends do not fully match the called genes, so a read error is possible. The J gene is TRBJ1-6, the V gene TRBV25-1; no clear D. Germline CDR1 reads MGHDK; CDR2 reads SYGVNS. The CDR3 spans 11 residues. This chain's CDR3 is CVSSYNSPLHF. The CDR3, as DNA: TGTGTCAGCTCCTATAATTCACCCCTCCACTTT.

V gene TRBV5-1 combines with J gene TRBJ2-2; tentatively, D is TRBD1 or TRBD2 (5 bases each). CDR1 and CDR2 from the germline V gene are SGHRS and YFSETQ. This CDR3 is 13 amino acids long. V lost 4 bases, J lost 6 bases, and 10 bases lay in between. The CDR3 bases are TGCGCCAGCAGCGATGGGACCGCCGGGGAGCTGTTTTTT. This encodes CASSDGTAGELFF.

This clonotype has ten or more counts. The chain uses TRBV14 and TRBJ2-2, with no clear D. This CDR3 region has 12 residues. Per germline, CDR1 SGHDN and CDR2 FVKESK. Trimming pared 4 bases from V and 8 bases from J, leaving 8 bases between. The DNA for the CDR3 is TGTGCCAGCAGCCCGTATGGGGGGGAGCTGTTTTTT. Its protein is CASSPYGGELFF.

Many counts were recorded for this clonotype. The chain has TRBV13 and TRBJ2-7; D not resolved. This CDR3 has 13 residues. Germline CDR1 is PRHDT and CDR2 is FYEKMQ (reference sequence). The V end was cut by 4 bases, the J end by 2 bases, with 9 bases between. CDR3 nucleotide sequence: TGTGCCAGCAGCTCGGCGGAGACCTACGAGCAGTACTTC. Translation: CASSSAETYEQYF.

This clonotype was found once. With a much larger clone just one base away, this may be a read error. The V gene is TRBV5-1, the J gene TRBJ2-2; 8 nucleotides align to TRBD1. Germline V gene lookup returns CDR1 SGHRS and CDR2 YFSETQ. The V and J ends lost 4 bases and 4 bases, in that order; junction bases with no gene match: 9. The CDR3 contains 16 residues. The CDR3 DNA reads TGCGCCAGCAGCCCCCCGACAGGGGTGGGCACCGGGGAGCTGTTTTTT. Its translation: CASSPPTGVGTGELFF.

This clonotype was counted at least ten times. The rearrangement links TRBV29-1 to TRBJ1-2; unclear D gene. Germline lookup yields CDR1 SQVTM and CDR2 ANQGSEA. The CDR3 is 13 amino acids. Trimming left V 0 bases short and J 4 bases short, with 9 bases between. The CDR3 bases are TGCAGCGTTGAAGATGGCCGAATCTATGGCTACACCTTC. Amino acids: CSVEDGRIYGYTF.

At least ten counts were recorded for this clonotype. This sequence joins TRBV13 and TRBJ1-1, with a weak D call TRBD1 (6 bases). This CDR3 region has 14 residues. Germline V gene sequence: CDR1 PRHDT, CDR2 FYEKMQ (reference sequence). V was clipped by 7 bases and J by 1 base, with 13 bases between them. The chain's CDR3 is CASTPRGANTEAFF. The CDR3 region has the DNA TGTGCCAGCACCCCTCGGGGGGCGAACACTGAAGCTTTCTTT.

The chain employs TRBV10-3 and TRBJ2-5; 7 nucleotides align to TRBD2. The CDR3 totals 17 residues. After removal of 3 bases from V and 1 base from J, the junction contained 11 bases not matched to a gene. Germline loops: CDR1 ENHRY, CDR2 SYGVKD. In DNA form, the CDR3 reads TGTGCCATCAGTGAAGAGGGATCAACTAGCGCCCAAGAGACCCAGTACTTC. It yields the protein CAISEEGSTSAQETQYF.

At least ten counts were recorded for this clonotype. The V gene is TRBV29-1, the J gene TRBJ1-1; a possible D gene is TRBD1 (5 bases). This CDR3 is built from 13 residues. The germline V gene has CDR1 SQVTM and CDR2 ANQGSEA. Trimming stripped 6 bases from V and 4 bases from J, with 15 bases between. CDR3 coding DNA: TGCAGCGTCGCCGACGGGGGGACCACTGAAGCTTTCTTT. Encoded protein: CSVADGGTTEAFF.

V and J are TRBV20-1 and TRBJ1-4, with 11 bases fitting TRBD1. V shed 3 bases, J shed 6 bases, and the junction held 3 bases outside the gene matches. The germline V gene encodes CDR1 DFQATT and CDR2 SNEGSKA (reference sequence). The CDR3 totals 14 residues. The CDR3 reads CSARDRGHDEKLFF. CDR3 bases: TGCAGTGCTAGGGACAGGGGGCATGATGAAAAACTGTTTTTT.

V usage is TRBV7-9 and J usage is TRBJ1-5; D perhaps matches TRBD1 (5 bases). The length of the CDR3 is 14 residues. The V gene lost 2 bases and the J gene lost 7 bases, with 12 bases spanning the gap. Germline V lookup: CDR1 SEHNR, CDR2 FQNEAQ (reference sequence). The CDR3 loop reads CASSLNGAGQPQHF. The CDR3 DNA is TGTGCCAGCAGCTTAAATGGGGCGGGACAGCCCCAGCATTTT.

The chain carries TRBV27 and TRBJ1-5, with D uncertain. CDR3 length: 15 residues. In germline, CDR1 is MNHEY, CDR2 SMNVEV (reference sequence). The V gene lost 2 bases and the J gene lost 1 base, with 9 bases spanning the gap. DNA for the CDR3: TGTGCCAGCAGTTTAAGCGGAGGGAGCAATCAGCCCCAGCATTTT. It encodes CASSLSGGSNQPQHF.

This clonotype was detected ten times or more. The chain has TRBV20-1 and TRBJ2-1; 12 bases line up with TRBD2. The length of the CDR3 is 16 residues. Germline lookup yields CDR1 DFQATT and CDR2 SNEGSKA (reference sequence). V lost 0 bases and J lost 8; bases outside the gene matches: 8. In DNA form, the CDR3 reads TGCAGTGCTAGAGATCCTCGACTAGCGGGAGTGGATGAGCAGTTCTTC. It is translated as CSARDPRLAGVDEQFF.

The chain couples TRBV13 to TRBJ2-3; TRBD1 matches at 9 bases. Per germline, CDR1 PRHDT and CDR2 FYEKMQ (reference sequence). Trimming removed 5 bases from V and 2 bases from J; junction bases left unmatched: 2. CDR3 length: 14 amino acids. Here the CDR3 reads CASSQQGATDTQYF. CDR3 coding DNA: TGTGCCAGCAGCCAACAGGGGGCCACAGATACGCAGTATTTT.

The chain has TRBV5-6 and TRBJ2-7; unclear D gene. With 5 bases removed from V and 2 bases from J, the gap between germline ends came to 17 bases. The length of the CDR3 is 15 residues. The germline V gene encodes CDR1 SGHDT and CDR2 YYEEEE. CDR3 DNA: TGTGCCAGCAGTGCCCGGGTGGGTTCCGCCTACGAGCAGTACTTC. It is translated as CASSARVGSAYEQYF.